The 15 T cell receptor beta chains listed next were all sequenced from one sample in a study of blood T cell repertoires in COVID-19. The protocol was immunoSEQ multiplex PCR, while the TCRdb copy is restricted to in-frame clones and leaves out a portion. The table lists roughly 340,000 clones, approximately 88% of them singletons. Source material: peripheral blood. The receptors originated from a woman aged 25 to 39 with COVID-19, enrolled during active disease.

The gene calls are TRBV5-4 and TRBJ2-4, with 10 bases identical to TRBD2. The CDR3 loop spans 18 amino acids. CDR1 is SGHNT, CDR2 YYREEE, per germline (reference sequence). The V and J ends lost 0 bases and 6 bases, in that order; junction bases with no gene match: 12. Here the CDR3 reads CASSLALASGGGRNIQYF. The CDR3 DNA sequence: TGTGCCAGCAGCTTGGCCCTGGCTAGCGGGGGAGGGAGAAACATTCAGTACTTC. Complete variable domain (other parts from reference TRBV5-4 and TRBJ2-4): ETGVTQSPTHLIKTRGQQVTLRCSSQSGHNTVSWYQQALGQGPQFIFQYYREEENGRGNFPPRFSGLQFPNYSSELNVNALELDDSALYLCASSLALASGGGRNIQYFGAGTRLSVL.

The V gene is TRBV5-8, the J gene TRBJ2-1; 9 bases are shared with TRBD2. The CDR3 covers 15 residues. With V trimmed by 4 bases and J by 7 bases, 9 bases remained unmatched. Per germline, CDR1 SGHTS and CDR2 YDEGEE. CDR3 in DNA: TGTGCCAGCAGCCCCCGTAGCGGGAGTAGGAATGAGCAGTTCTTC. This encodes CASSPRSGSRNEQFF.

This rearrangement joins TRBV11-2 to TRBJ2-1, with 9 bases fitting TRBD1. With V trimmed by 5 bases and J by 7 bases, 12 bases remained unmatched. CDR3 size: 16 residues. Germline V gives CDR1 SGHAT, CDR2 FQNNGV. CDR3 nucleotide sequence: TGTGCCAGCAGCCCCCGGGCCGGGACAGGGTGGAATGAGCAGTTCTTC. Translation: CASSPRAGTGWNEQFF. The full variable domain, completed using reference TRBV11-2 and TRBJ2-1, is EAGVAQSPRYKIIEKRQSVAFWCNPISGHATLYWYQQILGQGPKLLIQFQNNGVVDDSQLPKDRFSAERLKGVDSTLKIQPAKLEDSAVYLCASSPRAGTGWNEQFFGPGTRLTVL.

The gene calls are TRBV4-3 and TRBJ1-6; D is unresolved. The CDR3 runs to 14 residues. CDR1 is LGHNA, CDR2 YSLEER, per germline. The germline V and J ends were trimmed by 4 bases and 8 bases, with 12 bases remaining between them. The CDR3 here is CASSLDIDDSPLHF. In nucleotides, the CDR3 is TGCGCCAGCAGCCTTGACATCGACGATTCACCCCTCCACTTT.

V gene TRBV29-1 combines with J gene TRBJ2-1, with a weak D call TRBD1 (6 bases). In germline, CDR1 is SQVTM, CDR2 ANQGSEA. Trimming removed 4 bases at V and 7 bases at J, with 17 bases between. The CDR3 has 14 amino acids. This CDR3 reads CSVVPRGQLNEQFF. The CDR3 DNA is TGCAGCGTTGTACCCCGTGGACAGTTGAATGAGCAGTTCTTC.

V is TRBV2 and J is TRBJ1-1; possible D gene TRBD1, 6 bases. The CDR3 has 13 amino acids. Germline CDR1 and CDR2: SNHLY and FYNNEI. V lost 6 bases to trimming and J lost 0 bases, with 8 bases between them. The CDR3 here is CASRGHMNTEAFF. For the CDR3, the DNA is TGTGCCAGCAGGGGACACATGAACACTGAAGCTTTCTTT. Full variable domain (missing parts from reference TRBV2 and TRBJ1-1): EPEVTQTPSHQVTQMGQEVILRCVPISNHLYFYWYRQILGQKVEFLVSFYNNEISEKSEIFDDQFSVERPDGSNFTLKIRSTKLEDSAMYFCASRGHMNTEAFFGQGTRLTVV.

The rearrangement links TRBV29-1 to TRBJ2-5; the D gene is possibly TRBD2 (5 bases). Germline V CDR1 and CDR2: SQVTM, ANQGSEA. Trimming removed 8 bases at V and 7 bases at J, with 14 bases between. This CDR3 is built from 11 residues. The CDR3 DNA reads TGCAGCTTAAGAGGGCCGGGGACCCAGTACTTC. Translating gives CSLRGPGTQYF.

The chain has TRBV29-1 and TRBJ2-7; a weak D match, TRBD1 (6 bases). This CDR3 comprises 12 residues. V lost 4 bases, J lost 7 bases, and 14 bases lay in between. The germline CDR1 and CDR2 sequences are SQVTM and ANQGSEA. The CDR3 loop reads CSVGDTFGEQYV. DNA of the CDR3: TGCAGCGTTGGGGACACCTTCGGGGAGCAGTACGTC.

The chain recombines TRBV19 with TRBJ1-1, with a weak D call TRBD1 (5 bases). Germline loops: CDR1 LNHDA, CDR2 SQIVND (reference sequence). This CDR3 is built from 13 residues. Trimming pared 3 bases from V and 1 base from J, leaving 6 bases between. CDR3 protein: CASSIGQNTEAFF. CDR3 nucleotides: TGTGCCAGTAGTATCGGACAGAACACTGAAGCTTTCTTT.

The CDR3: CASSQLLTGRTTEAFF. The CDR3 nucleotides read TGCGCCAGCAGCCAGTTATTGACAGGTCGAACGACTGAAGCTTTCTTT. This chain connects TRBV4-1 to TRBJ1-1, with a tentative D call TRBD1 (6 bases). Between the trimmed V and J ends, which lost 3 bases and 5 bases, there was a span of 19 bases. CDR3 length equals 16 residues. Looked up from germline, CDR1 is MGHRA and CDR2 is YSYEKL.

The chain combines TRBV2 with TRBJ1-1; maybe TRBD1 (6 bases). With 5 bases removed from V and 1 base from J, the gap between germline ends came to 14 bases. The CDR3 sequence is 15 residues long. CDR1 is SNHLY and CDR2 is FYNNEI in the germline V gene. CDR3 sequence reads: CASSKQGSENTEAFF. The CDR3 nucleotides read TGTGCCAGCAGTAAACAGGGATCGGAGAACACTGAAGCTTTCTTT.

This chain uses TRBV6-5 with TRBJ1-5; 8 nucleotides align to TRBD1. After removal of 7 bases from V and 2 bases from J, the junction contained 4 bases not matched to a gene. Germline-derived CDR1 and CDR2 are MNHEY and SVGAGI. The CDR3 length is 14 residues. Here the CDR3 DNA reads TGTGCCAGCACCTCGGGACAGGGCAATCAGCCCCAGCATTTT. This gives the protein CASTSGQGNQPQHF.

V and J are TRBV5-1 and TRBJ1-1, with TRBD1 as a possible D gene (5 bases). Germline V lookup: CDR1 SGHRS, CDR2 YFSETQ. V shed 1 base and J shed 0 bases, with 10 bases lying between them. The CDR3 covers 15 residues. The CDR3 reads CASSLRGGMNTEAFF. The CDR3 region has the DNA TGCGCCAGCAGCTTGCGGGGGGGAATGAACACTGAAGCTTTCTTT.

The chain links TRBV5-1 to TRBJ2-2; 7 bases fit TRBD2. CDR1 SGHRS and CDR2 YFSETQ come from the germline V gene. The CDR3 runs to 16 residues. V lost 1 base and J lost 1; bases outside the gene matches: 4. The CDR3, as DNA: TGCGCCAGCAGCTTGATGGCTAGCGGGAACACCGGGGAGCTGTTTTTT. Encoded protein: CASSLMASGNTGELFF.

This chain connects TRBV4-2 to TRBJ2-5, with 11 bases lining up with TRBD2. CDR3 length: 19 residues. J lost 3 bases, V lost 0 bases, and 12 bases had no gene match. In germline, CDR1 is LGHNA, CDR2 YNFKEQ. Written as DNA, the CDR3 is TGTGCCAGCAGCCAAGATGGAAGTAGCGGGGGGGCATGGGAAGAGACCCAGTACTTC. As protein: CASSQDGSSGGAWEETQYF.